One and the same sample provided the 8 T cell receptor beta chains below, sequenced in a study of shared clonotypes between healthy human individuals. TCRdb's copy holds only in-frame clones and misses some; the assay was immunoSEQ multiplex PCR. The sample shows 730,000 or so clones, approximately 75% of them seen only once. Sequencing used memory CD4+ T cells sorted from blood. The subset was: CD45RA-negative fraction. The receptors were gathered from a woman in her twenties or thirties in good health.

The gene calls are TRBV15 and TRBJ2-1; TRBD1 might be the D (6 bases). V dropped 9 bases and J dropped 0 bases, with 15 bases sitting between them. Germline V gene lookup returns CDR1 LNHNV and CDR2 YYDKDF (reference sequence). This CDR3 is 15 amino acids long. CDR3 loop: CATSIVRGSYNEQFF. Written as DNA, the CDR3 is TGTGCCACTTCAATTGTCAGGGGCTCCTACAATGAGCAGTTCTTC.

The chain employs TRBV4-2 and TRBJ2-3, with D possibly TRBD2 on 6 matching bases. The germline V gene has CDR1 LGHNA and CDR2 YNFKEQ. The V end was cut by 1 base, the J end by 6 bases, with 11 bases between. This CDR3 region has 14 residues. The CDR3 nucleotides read TGTGCCAGCAGCCAAGTCGGGGAGGCGGATACGCAGTATTTT. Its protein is CASSQVGEADTQYF.

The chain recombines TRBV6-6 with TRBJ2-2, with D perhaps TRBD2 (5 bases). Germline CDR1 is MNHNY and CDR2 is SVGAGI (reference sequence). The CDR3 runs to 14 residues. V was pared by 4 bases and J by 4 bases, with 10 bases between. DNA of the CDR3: TGTGCCAGCAGTTCGGGGTCCGGCACCGGGGAGCTGTTTTTT. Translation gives CASSSGSGTGELFF.

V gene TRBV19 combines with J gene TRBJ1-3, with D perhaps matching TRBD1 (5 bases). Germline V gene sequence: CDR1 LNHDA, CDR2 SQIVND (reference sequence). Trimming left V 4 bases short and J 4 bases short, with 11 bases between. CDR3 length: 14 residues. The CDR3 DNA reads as TGTGCCAGTAGTACCCGGGCAGGGGGAAACACCATATATTTT. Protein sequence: CASSTRAGGNTIYF.

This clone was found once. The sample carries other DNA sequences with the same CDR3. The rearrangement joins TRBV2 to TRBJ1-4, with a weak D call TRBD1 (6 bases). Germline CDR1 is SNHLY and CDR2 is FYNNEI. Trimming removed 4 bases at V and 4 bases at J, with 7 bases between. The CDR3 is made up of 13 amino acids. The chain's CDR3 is CASSGQDNEKLFF. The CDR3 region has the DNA TGTGCCAGCAGTGGACAGGATAATGAAAAACTGTTTTTT.

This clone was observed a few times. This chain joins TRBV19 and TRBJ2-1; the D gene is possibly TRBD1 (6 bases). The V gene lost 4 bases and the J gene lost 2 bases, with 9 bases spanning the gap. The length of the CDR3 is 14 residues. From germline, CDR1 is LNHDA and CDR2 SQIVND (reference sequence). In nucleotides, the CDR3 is TGTGCCAGTAGTACCAACAGGGCCTACAATGAGCAGTTCTTC. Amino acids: CASSTNRAYNEQFF.

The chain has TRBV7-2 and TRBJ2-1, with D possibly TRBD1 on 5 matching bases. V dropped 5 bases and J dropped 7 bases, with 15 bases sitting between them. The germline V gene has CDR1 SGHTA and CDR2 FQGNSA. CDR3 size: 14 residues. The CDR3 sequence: CASSESRVTNEQFF. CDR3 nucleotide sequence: TGTGCCAGCAGCGAGAGCAGGGTCACTAATGAGCAGTTCTTC. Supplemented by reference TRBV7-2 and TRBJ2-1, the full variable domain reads GAGVSQSPSNKVTEKGKDVELRCDPISGHTALYWYRQSLGQGLEFLIYFQGNSAPDKSGLPSDRFSAERTGGSVSTLTIQRTQQEDSAVYLCASSESRVTNEQFFGPGTRLTVL.

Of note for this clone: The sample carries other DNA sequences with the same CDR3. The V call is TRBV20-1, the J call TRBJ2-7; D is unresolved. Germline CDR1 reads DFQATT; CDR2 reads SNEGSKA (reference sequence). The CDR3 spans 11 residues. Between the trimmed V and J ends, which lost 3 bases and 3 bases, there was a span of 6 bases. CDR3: CSARQDYEQYF. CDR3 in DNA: TGCAGTGCTAGGCAGGACTACGAGCAGTACTTC.